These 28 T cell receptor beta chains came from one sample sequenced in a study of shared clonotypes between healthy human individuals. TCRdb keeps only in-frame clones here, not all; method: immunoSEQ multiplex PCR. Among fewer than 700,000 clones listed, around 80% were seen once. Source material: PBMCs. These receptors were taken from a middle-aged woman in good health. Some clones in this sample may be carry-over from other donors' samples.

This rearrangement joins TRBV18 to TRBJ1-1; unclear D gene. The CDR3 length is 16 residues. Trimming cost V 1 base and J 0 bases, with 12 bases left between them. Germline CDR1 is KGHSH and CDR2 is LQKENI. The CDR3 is CASSPLGGRMNTEAFF. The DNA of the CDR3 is TGTGCCAGCTCACCACTAGGTGGCAGAATGAACACTGAAGCTTTCTTT.

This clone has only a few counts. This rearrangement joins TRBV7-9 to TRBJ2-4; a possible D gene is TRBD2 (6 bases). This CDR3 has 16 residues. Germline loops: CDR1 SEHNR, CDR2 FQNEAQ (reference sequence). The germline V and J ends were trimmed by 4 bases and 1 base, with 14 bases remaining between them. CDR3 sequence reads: CASSYGGFEAKNIQYF. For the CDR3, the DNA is TGTGCCAGCAGCTATGGGGGGTTCGAGGCCAAAAACATTCAGTACTTC.

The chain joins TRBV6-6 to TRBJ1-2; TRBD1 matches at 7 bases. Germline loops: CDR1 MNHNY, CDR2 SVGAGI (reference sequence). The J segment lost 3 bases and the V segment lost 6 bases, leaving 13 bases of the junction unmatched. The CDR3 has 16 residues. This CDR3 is CASRGTAWGTYYGYTF. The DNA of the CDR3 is TGTGCCAGCAGGGGGACAGCCTGGGGTACCTACTATGGCTACACCTTC.

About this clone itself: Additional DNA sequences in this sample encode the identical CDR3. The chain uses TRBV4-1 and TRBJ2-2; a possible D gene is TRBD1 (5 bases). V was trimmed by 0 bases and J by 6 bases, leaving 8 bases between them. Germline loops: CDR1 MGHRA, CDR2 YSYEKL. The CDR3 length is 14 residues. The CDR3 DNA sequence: TGCGCCAGCAGCCAAGACAGGGTCGCCGGGGAGCTGTTTTTT. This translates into CASSQDRVAGELFF.

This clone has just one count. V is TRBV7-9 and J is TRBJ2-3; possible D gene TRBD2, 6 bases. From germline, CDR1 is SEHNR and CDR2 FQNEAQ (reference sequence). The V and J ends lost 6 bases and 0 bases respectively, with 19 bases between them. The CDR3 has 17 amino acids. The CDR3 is CASSFLGPGVSTDTQYF. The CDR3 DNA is TGTGCCAGCAGTTTCTTAGGGCCGGGGGTGAGCACAGATACGCAGTATTTT.

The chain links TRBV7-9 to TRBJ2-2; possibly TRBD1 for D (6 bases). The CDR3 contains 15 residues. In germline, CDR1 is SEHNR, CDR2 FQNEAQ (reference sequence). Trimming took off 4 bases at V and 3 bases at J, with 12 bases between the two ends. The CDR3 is CASSSQGWDTGELFF. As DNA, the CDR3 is TGTGCCAGCAGCTCTCAGGGGTGGGACACCGGGGAGCTGTTTTTT.

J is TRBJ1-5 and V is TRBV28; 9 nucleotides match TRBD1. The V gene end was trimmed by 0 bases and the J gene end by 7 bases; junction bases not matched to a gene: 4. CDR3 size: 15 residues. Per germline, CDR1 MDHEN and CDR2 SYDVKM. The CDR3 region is CASSLWTGGMQPQHF. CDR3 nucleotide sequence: TGTGCCAGCAGTTTATGGACAGGGGGGATGCAGCCCCAGCATTTT.

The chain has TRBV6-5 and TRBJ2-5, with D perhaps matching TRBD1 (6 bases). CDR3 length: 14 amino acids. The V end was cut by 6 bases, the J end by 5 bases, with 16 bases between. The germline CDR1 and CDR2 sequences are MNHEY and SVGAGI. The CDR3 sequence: CASRSGVRWETQYF. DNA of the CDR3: TGTGCCAGCAGGTCAGGGGTTCGGTGGGAGACCCAGTACTTC.

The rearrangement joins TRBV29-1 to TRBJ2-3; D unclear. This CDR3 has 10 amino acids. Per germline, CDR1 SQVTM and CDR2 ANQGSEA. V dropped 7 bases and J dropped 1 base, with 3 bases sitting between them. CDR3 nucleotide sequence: TGCAGCGCCGGCACAGATACGCAGTATTTT. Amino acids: CSAGTDTQYF.

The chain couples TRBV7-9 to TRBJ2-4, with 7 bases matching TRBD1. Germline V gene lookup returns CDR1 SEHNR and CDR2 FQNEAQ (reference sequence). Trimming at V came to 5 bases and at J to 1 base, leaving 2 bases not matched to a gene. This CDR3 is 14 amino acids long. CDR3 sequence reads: CASSTQGAKNIQYF. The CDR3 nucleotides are TGTGCCAGCAGCACACAGGGGGCCAAAAACATTCAGTACTTC.

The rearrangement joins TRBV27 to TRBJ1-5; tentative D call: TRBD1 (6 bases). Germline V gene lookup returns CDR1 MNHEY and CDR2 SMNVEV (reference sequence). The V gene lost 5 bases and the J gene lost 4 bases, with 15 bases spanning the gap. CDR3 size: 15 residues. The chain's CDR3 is CASSPTGRRNQPQHF. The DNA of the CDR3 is TGTGCCAGCAGTCCCACAGGGAGGCGGAATCAGCCCCAGCATTTT.

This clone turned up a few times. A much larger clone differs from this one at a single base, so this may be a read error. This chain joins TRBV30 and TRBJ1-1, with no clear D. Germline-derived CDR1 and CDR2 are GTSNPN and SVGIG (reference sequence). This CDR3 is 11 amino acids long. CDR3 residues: CARSWEGEAFF. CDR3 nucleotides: TGTGCCCGGAGTTGGGAGGGCGAAGCTTTCTTT.

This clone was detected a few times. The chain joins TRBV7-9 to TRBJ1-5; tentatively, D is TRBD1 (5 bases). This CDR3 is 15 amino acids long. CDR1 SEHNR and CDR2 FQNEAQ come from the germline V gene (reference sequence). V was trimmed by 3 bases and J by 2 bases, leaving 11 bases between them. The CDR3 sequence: CASSLGQGRNQPQHF. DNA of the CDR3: TGTGCCAGCAGCTTGGGGCAGGGTCGCAATCAGCCCCAGCATTTT.

As DNA, the CDR3 is TGTGCCAGTAGTATGGCTCTAGCGGGAATCACAGATACGCAGTATTTT. It codes for CASSMALAGITDTQYF. This sequence joins TRBV19 and TRBJ2-3; 9 nucleotides match TRBD2. The CDR3 runs 16 residues. Per germline, CDR1 LNHDA and CDR2 SQIVND (reference sequence). V lost 3 bases, J lost 2 bases, and 6 bases stayed unmatched.

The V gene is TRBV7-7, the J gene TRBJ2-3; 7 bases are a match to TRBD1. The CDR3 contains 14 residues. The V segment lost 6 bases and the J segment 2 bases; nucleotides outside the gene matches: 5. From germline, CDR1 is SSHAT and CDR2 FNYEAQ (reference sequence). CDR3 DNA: TGTGCCAGCAGTCGGGACAGAGACACAGATACGCAGTATTTT. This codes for CASSRDRDTDTQYF.

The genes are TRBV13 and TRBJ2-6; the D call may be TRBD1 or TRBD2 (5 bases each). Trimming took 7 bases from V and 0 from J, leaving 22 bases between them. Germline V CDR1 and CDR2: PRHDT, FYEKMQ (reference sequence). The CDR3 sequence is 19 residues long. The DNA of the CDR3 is TGTGCCAGCAACCTACGGCAAGGGACGGTGAGCTCTGGGGCCAACGTCCTGACTTTC. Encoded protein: CASNLRQGTVSSGANVLTF.

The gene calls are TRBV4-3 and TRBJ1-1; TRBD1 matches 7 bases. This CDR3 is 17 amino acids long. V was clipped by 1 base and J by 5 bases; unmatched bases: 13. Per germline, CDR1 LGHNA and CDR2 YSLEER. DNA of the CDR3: TGCGCCAGCAGCCAAGGGGTGAGGACAGGAAGAAGGACTGAAGCTTTCTTT. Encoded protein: CASSQGVRTGRRTEAFF.

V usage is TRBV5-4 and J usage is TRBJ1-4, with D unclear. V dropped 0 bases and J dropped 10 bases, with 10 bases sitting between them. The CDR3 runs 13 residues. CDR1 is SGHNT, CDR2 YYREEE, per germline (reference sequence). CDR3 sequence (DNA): TGTGCCAGCAGCTTGGGAGTGGTTGGAAAACTGTTTTTT. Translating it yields CASSLGVVGKLFF. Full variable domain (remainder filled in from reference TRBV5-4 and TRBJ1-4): ETGVTQSPTHLIKTRGQQVTLRCSSQSGHNTVSWYQQALGQGPQFIFQYYREEENGRGNFPPRFSGLQFPNYSSELNVNALELDDSALYLCASSLGVVGKLFFGSGTQLSVL.

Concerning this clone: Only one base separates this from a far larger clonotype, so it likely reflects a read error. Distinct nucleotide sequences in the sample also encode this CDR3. This chain's CDR3 is CASSLVPEAYNEQFF. The CDR3 region has the DNA TGTGCCAGCAGCTTAGTTCCAGAGGCTTACAATGAGCAGTTCTTC. The chain employs TRBV11-1 and TRBJ2-1; unclear D gene. The germline V gene has CDR1 SGHAT and CDR2 FQDESV (reference sequence). This CDR3 comprises 15 residues. The V gene lost 1 base and the J gene lost 4 bases, with 11 bases spanning the gap.

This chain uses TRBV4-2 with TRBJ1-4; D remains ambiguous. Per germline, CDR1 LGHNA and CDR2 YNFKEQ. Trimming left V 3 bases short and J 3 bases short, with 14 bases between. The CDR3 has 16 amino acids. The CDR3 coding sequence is TGTGCCAGCAGCCATCGGCCCACCGCGGCTAATGAAAAACTGTTTTTT. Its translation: CASSHRPTAANEKLFF.

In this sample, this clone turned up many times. The CDR3 spells CAWSVQGGAEYGYTF. The CDR3 nucleotides are TGTGCCTGGAGTGTACAGGGCGGGGCGGAGTATGGCTACACCTTC. The chain recombines TRBV30 with TRBJ1-2, with D possibly TRBD1 on 6 matching bases. V lost 0 bases to trimming and J lost 5 bases, with 16 bases between them. The CDR3 runs 15 residues. Looked up from germline, CDR1 is GTSNPN and CDR2 is SVGIG (reference sequence).

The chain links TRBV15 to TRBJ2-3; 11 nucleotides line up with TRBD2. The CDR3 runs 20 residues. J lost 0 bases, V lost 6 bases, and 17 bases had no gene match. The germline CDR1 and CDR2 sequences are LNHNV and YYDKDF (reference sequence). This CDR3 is CATSQVSPGLADPSTDTQYF. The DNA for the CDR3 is TGTGCCACCAGTCAGGTTTCCCCGGGACTAGCGGACCCTAGCACAGATACGCAGTATTTT.

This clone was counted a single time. The CDR3 sequence: CATRGGRDIYEQYF. The DNA of the CDR3 is TGTGCCACCAGGGGAGGGCGGGACATCTACGAGCAGTACTTC. The chain has TRBV15 and TRBJ2-7; maybe TRBD2 (7 bases). The germline V and J ends were trimmed by 6 bases and 3 bases, with 15 bases remaining between them. CDR1 LNHNV and CDR2 YYDKDF come from the germline V gene (reference sequence). This CDR3 contains 14 residues. The complete variable domain, with remaining parts taken from reference TRBV15 and TRBJ2-7, reads DAMVIQNPRYQVTQFGKPVTLSCSQTLNHNVMYWYQQKSSQAPKLLFHYYDKDFNNEADTPDNFQSRRPNTSFCFLDIRSPGLGDTAMYLCATRGGRDIYEQYFGPGTRLTVT.

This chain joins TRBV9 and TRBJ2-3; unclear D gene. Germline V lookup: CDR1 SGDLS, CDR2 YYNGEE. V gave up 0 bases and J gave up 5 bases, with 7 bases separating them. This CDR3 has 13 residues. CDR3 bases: TGTGCCAGCAGCGTAGGAGAAAAAGATACGCAGTATTTT. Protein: CASSVGEKDTQYF.

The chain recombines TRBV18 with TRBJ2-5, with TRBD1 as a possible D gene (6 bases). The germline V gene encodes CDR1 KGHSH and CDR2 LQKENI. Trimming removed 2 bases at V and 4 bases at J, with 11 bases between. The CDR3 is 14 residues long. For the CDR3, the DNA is TGTGCCAGCTCACCAAGCGGACAGAGAGAGACCCAGTACTTC. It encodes CASSPSGQRETQYF.

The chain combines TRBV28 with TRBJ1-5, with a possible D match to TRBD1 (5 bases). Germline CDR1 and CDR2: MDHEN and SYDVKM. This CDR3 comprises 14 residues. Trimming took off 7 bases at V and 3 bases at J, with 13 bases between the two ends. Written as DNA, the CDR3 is TGTGCCAGCAACCAGGGACGGAACAATCAGCCCCAGCATTTT. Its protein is CASNQGRNNQPQHF.

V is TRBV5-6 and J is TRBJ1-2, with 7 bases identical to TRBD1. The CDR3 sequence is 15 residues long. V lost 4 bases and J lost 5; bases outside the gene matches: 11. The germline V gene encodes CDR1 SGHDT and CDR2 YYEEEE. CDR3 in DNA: TGTGCCAGCAGCGATAAGACAGGGACCTTTTATGGCTACACCTTC. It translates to CASSDKTGTFYGYTF.

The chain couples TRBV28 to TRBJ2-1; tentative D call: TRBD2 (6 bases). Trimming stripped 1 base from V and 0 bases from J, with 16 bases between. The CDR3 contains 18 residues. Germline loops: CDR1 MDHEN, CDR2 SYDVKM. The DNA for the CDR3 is TGTGCCAGCAGTTTATCTTTGACGGGAGTTAGCTCCTACAATGAGCAGTTCTTC. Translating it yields CASSLSLTGVSSYNEQFF. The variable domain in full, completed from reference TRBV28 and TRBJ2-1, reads DVKVTQSSRYLVKRTGEKVFLECVQDMDHENMFWYRQDPGLGLRLIYFSYDVKMKEKGDIPEGYSVSREKKERFSLILESASTNQTSMYLCASSLSLTGVSSYNEQFFGPGTRLTVL.